This T cell receptor (beta chain) was sequenced for a study of T cell repertoires in cytomegalovirus infection. Whole-study context: Both a matching HLA type and CMV infection were indicated by public TCR beta signatures. Study conclusions and caveats: Cumulated frequencies of public TCR beta families served to identify carriers of CMV plus the relevant HLA. Clonotypes of TCR beta that were HLA-C-restricted and CMV-specific dominated the ex vivo response.

From the reads, TCRdb called clonotypes with MiXCR, one entry per CDR3 protein. Of a few hundred thousand distinct CDR3 sequences listed, just under 35% are singletons. As concerns this clonotype: Its matching antigen is unknown.

Trimming removed 5 bases from V and 4 bases from J; junction bases left unmatched: 12. Germline V gene lookup returns CDR1 SGHTA and CDR2 FQGNSA. This CDR3 has 16 residues. This clonotype was obtained from a human donor in good health (CMV status not recorded). Some clones in this sample may be carry-over from other donors' samples. Specimen: cultured PBMCs, collected from culture after CMV antigen stimulation. The V and J genes are TRBV7-2 and TRBJ1-2; 8 bases line up with TRBD1. CDR3 nucleotide sequence: TGTGCCAGCAGCCCGAGCCCAGGGGGCCTGATCTATGGCTACACCTTC. Translated: CASSPSPGGLIYGYTF. The full variable domain, its missing parts supplied by reference TRBV7-2 and TRBJ1-2, is GAGVSQSPSNKVTEKGKDVELRCDPISGHTALYWYRQSLGQGLEFLIYFQGNSAPDKSGLPSDRFSAERTGGSVSTLTIQRTQQEDSAVYLCASSPSPGGLIYGYTFGSGTRLTVV.